This T cell receptor (beta chain) appears in the sequencing data of a study of blood T cells in healthy people across ages. The study's findings and limits: Age advanced and TCR beta diversity per million T cells fell, roughly linearly.

A sample-barcoded 5' primer and a J-beta primer mix were used in a second PCR of roughly 7 to 11 cycles. Via MiXCR, TCRdb re-called the 5' RACE reads, giving one row per CDR3 protein. Of just under 750,000 distinct CDR3 sequences listed, about a fifth are singletons. This clonotype has only a few counts. Its antigen remains unidentified. The origin of this receptor is a man in his 70s in good health. The sequenced sample was blood.

The CDR3 sequence is CASRSAGGHTDTQYF. Here the CDR3 DNA reads TGTGCCAGCAGATCAGCGGGGGGACACACAGATACGCAGTATTTT. The chain couples TRBV28 to TRBJ2-3, with 9 bases lining up with TRBD2. J gave up 2 bases and V 6 bases, and 6 bases lay outside the gene matches. From germline, CDR1 is MDHEN and CDR2 SYDVKM. This CDR3 has 15 residues.